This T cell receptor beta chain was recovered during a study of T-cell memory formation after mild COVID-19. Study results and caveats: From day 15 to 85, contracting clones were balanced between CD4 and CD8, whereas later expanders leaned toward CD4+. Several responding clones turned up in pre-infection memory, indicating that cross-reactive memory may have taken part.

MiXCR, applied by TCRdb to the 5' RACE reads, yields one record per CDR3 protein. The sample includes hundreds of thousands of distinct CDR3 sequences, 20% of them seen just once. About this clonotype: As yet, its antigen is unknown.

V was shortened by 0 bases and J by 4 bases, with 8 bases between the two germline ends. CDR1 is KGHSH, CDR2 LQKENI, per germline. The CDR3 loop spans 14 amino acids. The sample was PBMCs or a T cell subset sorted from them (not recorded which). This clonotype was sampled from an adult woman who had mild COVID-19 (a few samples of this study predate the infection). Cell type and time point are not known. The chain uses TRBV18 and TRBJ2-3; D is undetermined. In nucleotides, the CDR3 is TGTGCCAGCTCACCACCGGAGTCAGCAGATACGCAGTATTTT. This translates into CASSPPESADTQYF.